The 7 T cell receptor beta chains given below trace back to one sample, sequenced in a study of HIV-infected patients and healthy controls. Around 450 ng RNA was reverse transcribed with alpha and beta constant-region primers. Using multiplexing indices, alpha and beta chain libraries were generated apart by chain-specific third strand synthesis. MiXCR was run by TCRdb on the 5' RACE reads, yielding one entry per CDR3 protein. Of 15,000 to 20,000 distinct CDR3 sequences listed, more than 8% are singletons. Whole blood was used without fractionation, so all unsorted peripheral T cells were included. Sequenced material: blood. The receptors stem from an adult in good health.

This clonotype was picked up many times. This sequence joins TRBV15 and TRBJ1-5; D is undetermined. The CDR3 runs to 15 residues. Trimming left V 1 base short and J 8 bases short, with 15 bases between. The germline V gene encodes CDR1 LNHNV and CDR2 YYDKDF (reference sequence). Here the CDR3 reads CATSRGAGIGEPQHF. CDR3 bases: TGTGCCACCAGCAGAGGGGCAGGTATCGGGGAGCCCCAGCATTTT.

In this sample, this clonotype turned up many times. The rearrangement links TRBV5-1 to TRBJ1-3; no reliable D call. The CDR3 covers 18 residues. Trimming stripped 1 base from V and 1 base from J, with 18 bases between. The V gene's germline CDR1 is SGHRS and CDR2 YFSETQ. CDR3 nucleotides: TGCGCCAGCAGCTTGACCCTGCAAAATGGGGTGTCTGGAAACACCATATATTTT. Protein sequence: CASSLTLQNGVSGNTIYF.

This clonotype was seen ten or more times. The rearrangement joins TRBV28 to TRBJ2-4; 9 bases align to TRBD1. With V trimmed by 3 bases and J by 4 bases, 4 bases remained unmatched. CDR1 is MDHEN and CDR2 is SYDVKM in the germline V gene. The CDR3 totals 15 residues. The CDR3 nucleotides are TGTGCCAGCAGTTTCACTGGGACAGGGAAAAACATTCAGTACTTC. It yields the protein CASSFTGTGKNIQYF.

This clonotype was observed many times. CDR3 nucleotides: TGTGCCAGCAGCGTACAGATATCAAATGAAAAACTGTTTTTT. Its protein is CASSVQISNEKLFF. The chain employs TRBV6-1 and TRBJ1-4; D gene unclear. The V gene's germline CDR1 is MNHNS and CDR2 SASEGT. The CDR3 has 14 residues. Trimming took 6 bases from V and 5 from J, leaving 13 bases between them.

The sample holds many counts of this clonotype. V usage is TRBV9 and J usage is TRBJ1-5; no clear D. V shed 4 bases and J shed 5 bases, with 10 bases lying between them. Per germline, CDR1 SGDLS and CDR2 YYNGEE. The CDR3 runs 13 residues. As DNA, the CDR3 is TGTGCCAGCAGCCCCGATCTAGATCAGCCCCAGCATTTT. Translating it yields CASSPDLDQPQHF.

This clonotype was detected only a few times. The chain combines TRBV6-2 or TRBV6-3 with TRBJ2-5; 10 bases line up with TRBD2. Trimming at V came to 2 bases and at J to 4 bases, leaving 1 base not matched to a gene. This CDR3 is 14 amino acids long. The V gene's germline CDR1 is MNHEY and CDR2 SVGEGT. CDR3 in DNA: TGTGCCAGCAGTTACGCTAGCGGGGGAGAGACCCAGTACTTC. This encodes CASSYASGGETQYF.

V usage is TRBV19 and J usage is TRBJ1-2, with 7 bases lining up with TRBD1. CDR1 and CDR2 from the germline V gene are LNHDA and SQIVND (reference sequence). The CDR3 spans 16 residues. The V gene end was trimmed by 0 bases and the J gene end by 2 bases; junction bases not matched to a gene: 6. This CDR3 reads CASSIDLQGLNYGYTF. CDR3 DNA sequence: TGTGCCAGTAGTATAGATCTACAGGGGCTCAACTATGGCTACACCTTC.